The table lists the clone carrying this T cell receptor (beta chain) with a count of one. CDR1 is LGHNA, CDR2 YNFKEQ, per germline. This CDR3 region has 19 residues. V was pared by 4 bases and J by 4 bases, with 20 bases of the junction left unmatched. The sample originates from a study of OX40 agonist ivuxolimab in advanced cancers. Some clones are missing from TCRdb's copy, which holds only in-frame ones; the method was immunoSEQ multiplex PCR. This sample has about 76,000 clones, with about 82% found just once. This TCR was sampled from an adult with an advanced solid tumor such as melanoma, head and neck, liver or kidney cancer. The specimen was CD4+ or CD8+ T cells sorted from blood, collected in a trial of the OX40 agonist ivuxolimab. V usage is TRBV4-2 and J usage is TRBJ1-1; 8 nucleotides match TRBD1. The CDR3 DNA is TGTGCCAGCAGCCTCCAAACAGGGGGAATAATGGGTGGTCGCACTGAAGCTTTCTTT. Translated: CASSLQTGGIMGGRTEAFF.